This TCR beta chain was sequenced in a study of post-analysis software for immune sequencing data. General study findings and limits: Batch-mates among the samples co-clustered strongly by F measure. Patients had higher frequencies than controls of a handful of TRBV segments, including TRBV5-6, TRBV5-1 and TRBV20-1. Multiple sclerosis was associated with a significant reduction in normalized Chao1 diversity relative to controls.

Unique molecular identifiers featured in each of the TCR beta cDNA libraries. Each sample of 1 to 10 million input T cells yielded around 500,000 cDNA molecules, so each molecule approximated one T cell. Each CDR3 protein is one row after TCRdb ran MiXCR on the PCR reads. The sample has fewer than 850,000 distinct CDR3 sequences; 25% to 30% are singletons. With V trimmed by 6 bases and J by 0 bases, 4 bases remained unmatched. CDR1 and CDR2 (germline): SQVTM, ANQGSEA. The CDR3 is 14 amino acids. This clonotype was observed a handful of times. The antigen remains undetermined. Sequencing was performed on blood. The clonotype comes from a girl between 5 and 17 years old with multiple sclerosis. V is TRBV29-1 and J is TRBJ2-3; TRBD1 matches 9 bases. CDR3 amino acids: CSVEDRGSTDTQYF. The CDR3 bases are TGCAGCGTCGAGGACAGGGGTAGCACAGATACGCAGTATTTT.